This T cell receptor (beta chain) is from a study of cytomegalovirus exposure and HLA in healthy donors (dated by TCRdb to the late 2010s). With regard to the full study: In an earlier analysis of 450 to 750 of the donors, about 260 Gb of sequence data and 117 million unique TCR beta sequences from roughly 190 million T cells were reported. An early release covering about 600 HLA-typed donors comprised approximately 290 gigabases of sequencing data and tens of millions of unique TCR sequences. The genetic ancestry cluster associated with self-reported Caucasian donors included 81% of the approximately 400 genotyped donors. The study was designed to test whether signatures of past pathogen exposure could be identified by cataloging public T cell receptors. The study used immunosequencing to profile the T cell repertoires of some 600 subjects and linked those repertoires to cytomegalovirus serostatus. Besides the first cohort of approximately 670 subjects, a separate validation cohort made up of roughly 130 different subjects was used. High-throughput TCR immunosequencing, statistical association of individual TCRs with disease status, and machine learning were combined to predict cytomegalovirus infection status. To study patterns of TCR occurrence, a later analysis re-analyzed previously published TCR beta repertoires from under 750 donors and added high-resolution HLA genotyping. Rather than using new phenotypic data, the later analysis identified candidate immune exposures from TCR beta sequences and from how often those sequences occurred across donors. An earlier analysis of 500 to 750 of the donors applied high-throughput TCR beta sequencing to assess whether each TCR beta V gene segment acted as functional or pseudogenic. Donor age, sex, ethnicity and CMV serostatus were compiled together with the repertoire data. In a later genetic analysis, genome-wide SNP genotypes for about 65% of the 666 donors were used, and that subset was treated as a discovery cohort. All discovery cohort repertoires had been generated using a single sequencing platform. HLA typing covered class I and class II loci at four-digit resolution. Typing coverage differed by locus: A, B, C, DRB1 and DQB1 were typed in roughly 620-640 donors, DQA1 in 500 to 550, DPA1 in 600 to 610, and DPB1 in about 450. Because of strong linkage in the cohort, 5 or 6 DR-DQ haplotypes were treated as single units for association and clustering. Across approximately 420 genotyped donors of the cohort, an average of about 240,000 unique TCR beta nucleotide sequences per donor were sequenced, and roughly a sixth of those sequences were non-productive.

In total, over 600 healthy bone marrow donors made up the cohort. Cohort members were all nominally healthy when sampled, although unrecorded immune exposures were likely present. The donor was CMV seropositive and was included in the group of approximately 310 seropositive cohort members. A peripheral blood sample was collected from each donor, and TCR beta sequencing was performed on peripheral blood mononuclear cells. Genomic DNA was extracted from the blood cell samples with the Qiagen DNeasy Blood Extraction Kit. Receptors were amplified or captured by the immunoSEQ multiplex PCR assay. For the multiplex PCR, a mixture combining 60 forward primers for TCR Vbeta segments and 13 reverse primers for TCR Jbeta segments was used. The CDR3 region of rearranged TCR beta genes was amplified from genomic DNA by a multiplex PCR assay. On the Illumina HiSeq System, the amplified TCR beta libraries were sequenced as 87-base-pair reads. Per the original workflow: In a later analysis, tens of millions of unique TCR beta chains were counted across the approximately 640 repertoires, and around 11 million of these chains were shared by at least two donors. A nearest-neighbor algorithm error-corrected the raw reads and collapsed the reads into unique sequences, merging closely related sequences to remove PCR and sequencing errors. Alignment of CDR3 sequences to IMGT reference sequences was used to assign V, D and J gene segments. For a sequence to be retained, a match of at least six nucleotides was required to both a V gene segment and a J gene segment. A rearrangement counted as productive if the CDR3 had no stop codons and remained in frame with V and J, and every other rearrangement counted as non-productive. CDR3 was defined according to IMGT convention as the region running from the second conserved V-encoded cysteine to the conserved J-encoded phenylalanine. In an earlier analysis of 550 to 650 of the donors, sequences lacking an unambiguous match to a single V gene segment were excluded. In an earlier analysis of approximately 590 of the donors, V segments were called functional above 56.7% productive rearrangements and were called segregating when the between-donor standard deviation exceeded 5%. A statistical classification framework was built to diagnose cytomegalovirus status from the catalog of TCR beta chain sequences. In a later analysis, V and J genes were assigned by comparing TCR nucleotide sequences against IMGT/GENE-DB human TR gene sequences. Using the TCRdist pipeline, a later analysis assigned CDR3 sequences along with most-parsimonious VDJ recombination scenarios. In a later analysis, every TCR beta chain was defined by the combination of its CDR3 amino acid sequence and its V-gene family, and reads without a unique V-gene family were dropped. To address suspected cross-contamination and a sequencing artifact, a later analysis removed 592 highly shared, low-generation-probability nucleotide sequences. In a later analysis, a clonal expansion index for each public chain was calculated from normalized within-repertoire ranks of inferred template counts. Generation probabilities in a later analysis came from a VDJ recombination model fitted to out-of-frame rearrangements, and those results were checked against IGoR. Hypergeometric tests were used in a later analysis to score TCR-TCR, TCR-HLA and TCR-CMV co-occurrence, with a repertoire-size bias correction applied to the TCR pairs. A later analysis estimated false discovery rates by permuting HLA or CMV assignments 20 times. In a later analysis, co-occurring TCRs were grouped with DBSCAN, and TCRdist sequence similarity was added when clustering was performed within HLA-allele-positive subsets. Repertoires with fewer than 30,000 or more than 120,000 public chains were left out of co-occurrence clustering, as were about 5 repertoires with anomalous nucleotide sharing. TCRdb holds this immuneACCESS table with in-frame rearrangements only. Some clones are missing; in checked studies, unresolved V genes explain under half, and the rest has no known cause. Clone size and the V and J calls come from that table; the DNA yielded D and trimming. Present in this sample are approximately 210,000 clones, 75% to 85% of which were seen just once. Around 0.42% of the sample comes from the top ten.

Beyond this particular receptor, the publication reports: Roughly uniform sequencing depth across donors was assumed in presence/absence analyses, although this assumption may not hold. Linkage disequilibrium might explain the correlated functional status among segregating V segments, but an unknown experimental factor could not be excluded. In both the original and validation cohorts, the classifier was reported to diagnose cytomegalovirus status with high specificity and sensitivity. Roughly 15 rarely observed V segments, including chromosome 9 orphons, were excluded from the earlier analysis of several hundred of the donors because counts were too low. Most TCR sequences were observed very rarely across donors, whereas some public TCRs were present in many individuals. Compared with equally common non-associated chains, HLA-associated TCR beta chains in a later analysis were more clonally expanded and had lower generation probabilities. According to a later analysis, most CMV-associated TCR beta chains appeared to be HLA-restricted, and the HLA associations seemed to be driven largely by CMV exposure. The sequencing pipeline was judged likely to have produced a cluster of highly shared sequence variants as a technical artifact. In a later genetic analysis, a missense DCLRE1C variant was associated with V-gene and J-gene trimming of TCR beta chains, and the association was replicated in an independent cohort. A few of the identified cytomegalovirus-associated TCR beta chains were confirmed in vitro to be specific for cytomegalovirus antigens. In an earlier analysis of some 500 of the donors, most TCR beta V segments were observed in productive rearrangements about 87% or about 30% of the time, broadly matching IMGT annotations. For the cohort, immune exposure information was limited to CMV serostatus. In this cohort, only TCR beta chains were sequenced, and detectable features were limited by the absence of alpha or paired-chain data. According to a later analysis, parvovirus B19, influenza, CMV and Epstein-Barr virus appeared linked to several top co-occurrence clusters. According to a later genetic analysis, donors in an Asian-associated ancestry cluster had fewer N-insertions in productive TCRs than the approximately 650-donor mean. At a false discovery rate of 0.05, a later analysis linked some 17,000 TCR beta sequences to specific HLA alleles. HLA typing was unavailable for some donors at each locus, so association tests used only the typed subset. When HLA alleles, especially DR and DQ, strongly co-occurred, TCR associations were difficult to assign to individual alleles. Because the 87-base-pair reads could not distinguish some IMGT-functional V segments, including TRBV6-2 and TRBV6-3, those segments were excluded. A further reported finding was that TCR beta sequences accurately predicted the HLA-A and HLA-B alleles for most subjects in the first cohort. In a later analysis, the rate of TCR association differed among HLA loci, with DRB1 alleles having the most associated TCRs and HLA-C alleles having the fewest. The authors suggested that the approach could potentially be extended to other disease states and immunological phenotypes. The study gave a list of 150 to 200 TCR beta chains associated with cytomegalovirus.

CDR1 and CDR2, per the germline V gene, are SGHAT and FQNNGV. Inclusive of the bounding cysteine and phenylalanine, the CDR3 is 15 residues long. Just the 45-base CDR3 DNA is kept, in frame starting at base 1. With regard to this clone: Its antigen is not yet known. One junction end disagrees with the germline gene, perhaps due to a read error.

The rearrangement joined TRBV11-2 to TRBJ1-1; 9 central bases correspond to TRBD1. What was sequenced was PBMCs. This clonotype was obtained from a male donor in good health and CMV-seropositive. This receptor carries the CDR3 CVSSAGTGSFSEAFF. The DNA sequence is as follows: TGTGTCAGCAGCGCAGGGACAGGGTCGTTTTCTGAAGCTTTCTTT.